These 3 T cell receptor beta chains originate from one sample sequenced in a study of blood T cell repertoires in COVID-19. The table came from immunoSEQ multiplex PCR; TCRdb's copy has only in-frame clones and leaves some out. The sample yields 250,000 to 350,000 clones, about 85% seen once. The specimen was peripheral blood. The origin of the receptors is a human donor with COVID-19, enrolled during active disease. The donor label of this sample is uncertain.

The chain employs TRBV7-9 and TRBJ1-3; 8 bases match TRBD1. After removal of 6 bases from V and 1 base from J, the junction contained 8 bases not matched to a gene. This CDR3 contains 16 residues. The germline V gene encodes CDR1 SEHNR and CDR2 FQNEAQ (reference sequence). The CDR3 DNA follows: TGTGCCAGCAGACTCGGGACAGGCAAATCTGGAAACACCATATATTTT. This sequence encodes CASRLGTGKSGNTIYF.

The chain combines TRBV6-1 with TRBJ2-7; 9 bases are shared with TRBD2. The ends lost 2 bases at V and 3 bases at J; junction bases unmatched: 5. In germline, CDR1 is MNHNS, CDR2 SASEGT. This CDR3 comprises 15 residues. The CDR3 sequence is CASSESRTSDYEQYF. The DNA for the CDR3 is TGTGCCAGCAGTGAATCCCGGACTAGCGACTACGAGCAGTACTTC.

The V call is TRBV7-2, the J call TRBJ1-6, with D possibly matching TRBD1 (6 bases). The CDR3 is 15 amino acids. Per germline, CDR1 SGHTA and CDR2 FQGNSA. The germline V and J ends were trimmed by 3 bases and 6 bases, with 12 bases remaining between them. CDR3: CASSLGHRINSPLHF. DNA of the CDR3: TGTGCCAGCAGCTTGGGACACAGGATTAATTCACCCCTCCACTTT.